Below, 15 T cell receptor beta chains from the same sample are listed, as sequenced in a study of cytomegalovirus exposure and HLA in healthy donors (dated by TCRdb to 2017 to 2019). The method behind the library was the immunoSEQ multiplex PCR assay. TCRdb obtained this table from immuneACCESS and retained in-frame rearrangements with V and J assigned. These tables miss some clones; where compared with another copy, unresolved V genes account for less than half of the shortfall, and the remainder is unexplained. Within this sample are some 120,000 clones, with almost 90% of them counted one time only. Around 1.5% of the sample goes to the ten largest clones. The sample was PBMCs. Every receptor here comes from a man aged 30 to 39 in good health and CMV-seronegative.

In DNA, the CDR3 is TGTGCCAGCAGCTCCCGAGGGAATCAGCCCCAGCATTTT. This codes for CASSSRGNQPQHF. V and J are TRBV7-2 and TRBJ1-5, with D unclear. V was trimmed by 4 bases and J by 4 bases, leaving 8 bases between them. The CDR3 is 13 amino acids. Germline V gene lookup returns CDR1 SGHTA and CDR2 FQGNSA. Together with reference TRBV7-2 and TRBJ1-5, the CDR3 gives the full variable domain: GAGVSQSPSNKVTEKGKDVELRCDPISGHTALYWYRQSLGQGLEFLIYFQGNSAPDKSGLPSDRFSAERTGGSVSTLTIQRTQQEDSAVYLCASSSRGNQPQHFGDGTRLSIL.

The genes are TRBV7-9 and TRBJ2-4; a possible D gene is TRBD1 (6 bases). The CDR3 consists of 14 residues. Trimming removed 3 bases from V and 5 bases from J, with 11 bases in between. Germline loops: CDR1 SEHNR, CDR2 FQNEAQ (reference sequence). This CDR3 is CASSFTRGQNIQYF. CDR3 nucleotides: TGTGCCAGCAGCTTTACCAGGGGCCAAAACATTCAGTACTTC. The complete variable domain, with remaining parts taken from reference TRBV7-9 and TRBJ2-4, reads DTGVSQNPRHKITKRGQNVTFRCDPISEHNRLYWYRQTLGQGPEFLTYFQNEAQLEKSRLLSDRFSAERPKGSFSTLEIQRTEQGDSAMYLCASSFTRGQNIQYFGAGTRLSVL.

This chain connects TRBV2 to TRBJ2-7; 10 nucleotides match TRBD1. The junction had 10 bases not matched to a gene; V was cut back by 7 bases and J by 4 bases. CDR3 length: 15 amino acids. Looked up from germline, CDR1 is SNHLY and CDR2 is FYNNEI. The CDR3 DNA is TGTGCCAGCATTCCGGAGGACAGGGGGGTTTACGAGCAGTACTTC. Amino acid sequence: CASIPEDRGVYEQYF.

The CDR3 DNA sequence: TGTGCCAGTAGGTCATACCGGGACACCCTGGGCAATCAGCCCCAGCATTTT. Translating gives CASRSYRDTLGNQPQHF. This chain links TRBV19 with TRBJ1-5; D perhaps matches TRBD1 (6 bases). Deletions cut 6 bases from V and 2 bases from J, with 20 bases between. The CDR3 length is 17 residues. Germline values: CDR1 LNHDA, CDR2 SQIVND (reference sequence). The full variable domain, its missing parts supplied by reference TRBV19 and TRBJ1-5, is DGGITQSPKYLFRKEGQNVTLSCEQNLNHDAMYWYRQDPGQGLRLIYYSQIVNDFQKGDIAEGYSVSREKKESFPLTVTSAQKNPTAFYLCASRSYRDTLGNQPQHFGDGTRLSIL.

This chain uses TRBV2 with TRBJ1-4, with 9 nucleotides matching TRBD1. Germline CDR1 SNHLY, CDR2 FYNNEI. J gave up 10 bases and V 8 bases, and 17 bases lay outside the gene matches. The CDR3 covers 16 residues. The CDR3 region is CASQKNIQGAEGKLFF. The CDR3 coding sequence is TGTGCCAGCCAAAAAAATATACAGGGGGCGGAAGGAAAACTGTTTTTT.

The chain has TRBV11-3 and TRBJ2-3, with 12 bases matching TRBD2. J was trimmed by 1 base and V by 5 bases; bases with no gene match: 4. This CDR3 comprises 16 residues. Germline-derived CDR1 and CDR2 are SGHNT and YENEEA. CDR3 bases: TGTGCCAGCAGCCTAGGACTAGCGGGACGCACAGATACGCAGTATTTT. Its translation: CASSLGLAGRTDTQYF.

V gene TRBV5-1 combines with J gene TRBJ2-2; 8 nucleotides agree with TRBD1. CDR3 length: 15 amino acids. The ends lost 0 bases at V and 7 bases at J; junction bases unmatched: 5. Germline loops: CDR1 SGHRS, CDR2 YFSETQ. The CDR3 DNA follows: TGCGCCAGCAGCTTGGATCAGGGGGCGGACGGGGAGCTGTTTTTT. The encoded protein is CASSLDQGADGELFF.

V and J are TRBV19 and TRBJ1-2; D is perhaps TRBD1 (5 bases). The V end lost 1 base, the J end lost 8 bases, and 14 bases lay between the germline ends. Germline V gene lookup returns CDR1 LNHDA and CDR2 SQIVND (reference sequence). The CDR3 is 14 residues long. The CDR3: CASSIVSGLLGYTF. In nucleotides, the CDR3 is TGTGCCAGTAGTATAGTTTCAGGGCTTCTCGGCTACACCTTC. The full variable domain, in which reference TRBV19 and TRBJ1-2 provide the parts outside the CDR3, is DGGITQSPKYLFRKEGQNVTLSCEQNLNHDAMYWYRQDPGQGLRLIYYSQIVNDFQKGDIAEGYSVSREKKESFPLTVTSAQKNPTAFYLCASSIVSGLLGYTFGSGTRLTVV.

The chain carries TRBV6-5 and TRBJ1-1; D uncertain. V lost 2 bases to trimming and J lost 11 bases, with 21 bases between them. The CDR3 covers 15 residues. Germline CDR1 is MNHEY and CDR2 is SVGAGI. CDR3 coding DNA: TGTGCCAGCAGTTACGGTGGAGGCGCCGGGAATAGTGCTTTCTTT. This gives the protein CASSYGGGAGNSAFF.

The gene calls are TRBV4-3 and TRBJ1-3; a weak D match, TRBD1 (6 bases). CDR1 and CDR2 (germline): LGHNA, YSLEER. The CDR3 length is 16 residues. Trimming pared 1 base from V and 2 bases from J, leaving 12 bases between. The CDR3 DNA sequence: TGCGCCAGCAGCCAAGCAACAGGGTTCACTGGAAACACCATATATTTT. The encoded protein is CASSQATGFTGNTIYF.

The chain carries TRBV15 and TRBJ2-7, with TRBD1 matching over 7 bases. This CDR3 contains 17 residues. CDR1 and CDR2 from the germline V gene are LNHNV and YYDKDF (reference sequence). V shed 2 bases and J 0 bases; nucleotides not matched to a gene: 10. CDR3 bases: TGTGCCACCAGCAGACCCTTCCAGACAGGGCACTCCTACGAGCAGTACTTC. This translates into CATSRPFQTGHSYEQYF.

This chain links TRBV7-2 with TRBJ2-2, with 9 bases matching TRBD1. Losses at the gene ends were 5 bases for V and 6 bases for J; bases not matched to a gene: 10. CDR3 length equals 16 residues. Germline V gives CDR1 SGHTA, CDR2 FQGNSA. The CDR3 bases are TGTGCCAGCAGCGAAAATTCGGACAGGGGTGCCGGGGAGCTGTTTTTT. It specifies CASSENSDRGAGELFF. Full variable domain (outside the CDR3, taken from reference TRBV7-2 and TRBJ2-2): GAGVSQSPSNKVTEKGKDVELRCDPISGHTALYWYRQSLGQGLEFLIYFQGNSAPDKSGLPSDRFSAERTGGSVSTLTIQRTQQEDSAVYLCASSENSDRGAGELFFGEGSRLTVL.

The chain joins TRBV19 to TRBJ2-7; possible D gene TRBD2, 6 bases. Per germline, CDR1 LNHDA and CDR2 SQIVND (reference sequence). Deletions cut 3 bases from V and 7 bases from J, with 19 bases between. The CDR3 has 15 amino acids. DNA of the CDR3: TGTGCCAGTAGTATCCGGGGAGGCCCTGTGCGAGAGCAGTACTTC. Translating it yields CASSIRGGPVREQYF. Filled out from reference TRBV19 and TRBJ2-7, the complete variable domain reads DGGITQSPKYLFRKEGQNVTLSCEQNLNHDAMYWYRQDPGQGLRLIYYSQIVNDFQKGDIAEGYSVSREKKESFPLTVTSAQKNPTAFYLCASSIRGGPVREQYFGPGTRLTVT.

The chain links TRBV5-1 to TRBJ2-7; maybe TRBD2 (5 bases). Per the germline V gene, CDR1 is SGHRS and CDR2 is YFSETQ. Deletions cut 2 bases from V and 1 base from J, with 10 bases between. The CDR3 is 14 amino acids. CDR3 DNA: TGCGCCAGCAGCTTAGGGAGACGATCCTACGAGCAGTACTTC. Protein product: CASSLGRRSYEQYF.

Only one count was recorded for this clone. The chain has TRBV19 and TRBJ1-4; TRBD1 agrees at 8 bases. The CDR3 has 14 residues. Trimming removed 5 bases from V and 7 bases from J; junction bases left unmatched: 6. The germline V gene encodes CDR1 LNHDA and CDR2 SQIVND (reference sequence). The CDR3 coding sequence is TGTGCCAGTAGTCCGAGGACAGGGCTTGAAAAACTGTTTTTT. Translated: CASSPRTGLEKLFF.